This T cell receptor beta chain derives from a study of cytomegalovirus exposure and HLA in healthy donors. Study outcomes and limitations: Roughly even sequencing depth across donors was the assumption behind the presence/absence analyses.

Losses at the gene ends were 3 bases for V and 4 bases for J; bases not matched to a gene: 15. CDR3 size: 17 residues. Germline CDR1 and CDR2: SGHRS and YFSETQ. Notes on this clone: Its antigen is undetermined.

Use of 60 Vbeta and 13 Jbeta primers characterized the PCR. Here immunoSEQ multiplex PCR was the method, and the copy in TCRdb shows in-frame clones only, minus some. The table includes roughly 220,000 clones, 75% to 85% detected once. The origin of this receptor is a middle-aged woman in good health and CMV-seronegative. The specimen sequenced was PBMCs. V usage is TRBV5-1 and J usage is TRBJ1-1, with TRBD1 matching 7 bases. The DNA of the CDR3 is TGCGCCAGCAGCTCACACAACCCAGGGGGATGGGCCACTGAAGCTTTCTTT. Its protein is CASSSHNPGGWATEAFF.